This T cell receptor (beta chain) was captured by sequencing in a study of blood T cell repertoires in COVID-19. In the original analysis: Estimation of nucleated cell counts was performed using reference gene primer amplification. The data were produced by immunoSEQ multiplex PCR, yet TCRdb's version contains in-frame clones alone and is incomplete. V and J calls and clone size come straight from that table; D and trimming were deduced from the DNA. The sample yields some 130,000 clones, around 80% seen once. The trim removed 5 bases at V and 1 base at J, leaving 10 bases unmatched. The germline V gene encodes CDR1 KGHSH and CDR2 LQKENI. The CDR3 contains 17 residues. In its sample, this clone was seen a few times.

V gene TRBV18 combines with J gene TRBJ2-5; 10 bases are a match to TRBD2. The receptor's source is a man aged 60 to 69 who had recovered from COVID-19. The sequenced material came from peripheral blood. The CDR3 loop is CASSSLPTSGSQETQYF. The CDR3 coding sequence is TGTGCCAGCTCATCCCTTCCGACTAGCGGGTCCCAAGAGACCCAGTACTTC.